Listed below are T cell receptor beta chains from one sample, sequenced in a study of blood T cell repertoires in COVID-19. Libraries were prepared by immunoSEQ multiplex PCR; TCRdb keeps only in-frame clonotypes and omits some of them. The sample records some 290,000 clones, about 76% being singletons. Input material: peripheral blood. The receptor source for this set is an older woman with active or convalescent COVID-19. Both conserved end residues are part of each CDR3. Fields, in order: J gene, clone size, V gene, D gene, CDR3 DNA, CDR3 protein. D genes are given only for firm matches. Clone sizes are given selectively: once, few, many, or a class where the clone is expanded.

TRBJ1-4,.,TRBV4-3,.,TGCGCCAGCAGCCAAGCTCCGGACTCAACTAATGAAAAACTGTTTTTT,CASSQAPDSTNEKLFF
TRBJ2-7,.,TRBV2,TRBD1,TGTGCCAGCATGACAGGGGTTTGGGACGAGCAGTACTTC,CASMTGVWDEQYF
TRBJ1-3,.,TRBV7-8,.,TGTGCCAGTGCCCGGACAGCCAGCTCTGGAAACACCATATATTTT,CASARTASSGNTIYF
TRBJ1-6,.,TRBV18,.,TGTGCCAGCTCCACAGGTCAGAGCTCCTATAATTCACCCCTCCACTTT,CASSTGQSSYNSPLHF
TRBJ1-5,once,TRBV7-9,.,TGTGCCAGCAGCTTAGACAGGGGCAATCAGCCCCAGCATTTT,CASSLDRGNQPQHF
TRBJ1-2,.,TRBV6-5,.,TGTGCCAGCAGACAGACACCGGCGTGGTTGTATGGCTACACCTTC,CASRQTPAWLYGYTF
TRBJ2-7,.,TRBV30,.,TGTGCCTGGAGTAGCAGGGTAGGCTACGAGCAGTACTTC,CAWSSRVGYEQYF
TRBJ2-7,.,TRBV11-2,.,TGTGCCAGCAGCCCGAGCTACGAGCAGTACTTC,CASSPSYEQYF
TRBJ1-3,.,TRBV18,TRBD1,TGTGCCAGCTCTCCCCGACAGGGGCATGCTGGAAACACCATATATTTT,CASSPRQGHAGNTIYF
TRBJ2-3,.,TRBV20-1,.,TGCAGTGCCATTGGGAGAGATACGCAGTATTTT,CSAIGRDTQYF
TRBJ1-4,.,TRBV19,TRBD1,TGTGCCAGTAGCAACAGCCGGGACAGAGGGTCCTCGGGTGAAAAACTGTTTTTT,CASSNSRDRGSSGEKLFF
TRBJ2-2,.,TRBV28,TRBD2,TGTGCCAGCAGTACCGGACTAGCGAGTCGGGAGCTGTTTTTT,CASSTGLASRELFF
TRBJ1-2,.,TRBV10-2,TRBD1,TGCGCCAGCAGTGGGACAGGCCCCTATGGCTACACCTTC,CASSGTGPYGYTF
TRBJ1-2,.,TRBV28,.,TGTGCCAGCAGTCCCCCAACAGGGCGGCTTCTGGGGAACTATGGCTACACCTTC,CASSPPTGRLLGNYGYTF
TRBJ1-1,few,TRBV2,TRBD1,TGTGCCAGCAGGAGGACAGGGATAAACACTGAAGCTTTCTTT,CASRRTGINTEAFF
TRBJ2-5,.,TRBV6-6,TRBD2,TGTGCCAGCCGAAGGACTAGCGGGGGTGAGACCCAGTACTTC,CASRRTSGGETQYF
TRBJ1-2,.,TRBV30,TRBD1,TGTGCCTGGAGTCTGGACAGGGCCGACGGCTACACCTTC,CAWSLDRADGYTF
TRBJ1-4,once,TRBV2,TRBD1,TGTGCCAGCAGTCCACCACTGACCGACGTACAGGGGAAACTGTTTTTT,CASSPPLTDVQGKLFF
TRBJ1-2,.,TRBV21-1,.,TGTGCCAGCAGCAAAGTTACAGGAGCTAACTATGGCTACACCTTC,CASSKVTGANYGYTF
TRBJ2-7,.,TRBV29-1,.,TGCAGCGTTCGGCCAGGGGGGTCCTACGAGCAGTACTTC,CSVRPGGSYEQYF
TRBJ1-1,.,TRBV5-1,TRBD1,TGCGCCAGCAGGGGACAGGGGGCCGGTACTGAAGCTTTCTTT,CASRGQGAGTEAFF
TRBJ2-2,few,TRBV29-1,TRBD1,TGCAGCGTACGGGGACAGGCGAACACCGGGGAGCTGTTTTTT,CSVRGQANTGELFF
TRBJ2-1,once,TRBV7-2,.,TGTGCCAGCAGCTTAGATGGCAGACTGCCAACAACGGGTGAGCAGTTCTTC,CASSLDGRLPTTGEQFF
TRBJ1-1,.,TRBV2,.,TGTGCCAGCAGCGAGGAGATTGAAGCTTTCTTT,CASSEEIEAFF
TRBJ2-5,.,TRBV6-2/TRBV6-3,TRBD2,TGTGCCAGCAGTCCGGGACTAGGGGCGTGGGAGACCCAGTACTTC,CASSPGLGAWETQYF
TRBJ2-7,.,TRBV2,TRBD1,TGTGCCAGCAGTGACCGAACAGGGGTTGACGAGCAGTACTTC,CASSDRTGVDEQYF
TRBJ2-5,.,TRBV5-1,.,TGCGCCAGCAGCTTGTCCTCAGGGGGGCGGGAGACCCAGTACTTC,CASSLSSGGRETQYF
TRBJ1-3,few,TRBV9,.,TGTGCCAGCAGCGTAGCCACCGGGAACCTTGGAAACACCATATATTTT,CASSVATGNLGNTIYF
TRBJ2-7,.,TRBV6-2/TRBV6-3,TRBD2,TGTGCCAGCAGCCCCGGGCGGGGGGCTATTGACGAGCAGTACTTC,CASSPGRGAIDEQYF
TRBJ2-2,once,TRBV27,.,TGTGCCAGCAGTTTCGGCGGAAACACCGGGGAGCTGTTTTTT,CASSFGGNTGELFF
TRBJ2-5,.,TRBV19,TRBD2,TGTGCCAGTAGCCCTGGGAGGGTGGGGTTCCAAGAGACCCAGTACTTC,CASSPGRVGFQETQYF
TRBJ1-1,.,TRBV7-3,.,TGTGCCAGCAGCTTAGGGACAACCCTGAACACTGAAGCTTTCTTT,CASSLGTTLNTEAFF